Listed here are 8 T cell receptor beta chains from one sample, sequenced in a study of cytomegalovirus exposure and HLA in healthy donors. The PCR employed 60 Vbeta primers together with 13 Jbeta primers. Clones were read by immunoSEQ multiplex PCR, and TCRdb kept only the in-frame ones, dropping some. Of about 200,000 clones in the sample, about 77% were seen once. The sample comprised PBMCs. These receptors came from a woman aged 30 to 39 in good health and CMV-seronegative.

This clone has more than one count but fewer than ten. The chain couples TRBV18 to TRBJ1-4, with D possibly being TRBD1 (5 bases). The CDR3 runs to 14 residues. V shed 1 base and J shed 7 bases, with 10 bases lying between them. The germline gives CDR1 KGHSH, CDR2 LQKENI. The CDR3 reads CASSPQGTFEKLFF. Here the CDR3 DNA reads TGTGCCAGCTCACCACAGGGGACTTTTGAAAAACTGTTTTTT.

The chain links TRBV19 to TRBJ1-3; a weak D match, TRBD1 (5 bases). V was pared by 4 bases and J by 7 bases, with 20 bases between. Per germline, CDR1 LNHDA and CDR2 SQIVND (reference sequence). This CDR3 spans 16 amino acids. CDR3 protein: CASSSRWRGVPNTIYF. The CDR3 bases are TGTGCCAGTAGTAGCCGGTGGAGGGGAGTCCCCAACACCATATATTTT.

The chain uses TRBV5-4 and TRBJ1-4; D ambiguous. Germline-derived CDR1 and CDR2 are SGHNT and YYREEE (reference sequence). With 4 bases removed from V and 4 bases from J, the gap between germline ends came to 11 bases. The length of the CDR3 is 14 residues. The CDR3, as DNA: TGTGCCAGCAGCCCCCGGAGGGATAATGAAAAACTGTTTTTT. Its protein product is CASSPRRDNEKLFF.

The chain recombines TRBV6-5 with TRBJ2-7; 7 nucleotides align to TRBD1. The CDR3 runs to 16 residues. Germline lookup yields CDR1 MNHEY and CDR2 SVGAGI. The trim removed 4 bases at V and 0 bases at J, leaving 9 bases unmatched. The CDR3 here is CASSSGTAWGSYEQYF. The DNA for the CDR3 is TGTGCCAGCAGTTCCGGGACAGCGTGGGGCTCCTACGAGCAGTACTTC.

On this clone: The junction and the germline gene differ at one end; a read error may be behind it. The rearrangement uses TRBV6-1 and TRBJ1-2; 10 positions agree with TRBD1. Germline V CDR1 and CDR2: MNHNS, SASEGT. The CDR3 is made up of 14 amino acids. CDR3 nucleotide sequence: TGTGCCAGCGGGTTTTCCGGGACAGGGGCTGGCTACCCCTTC. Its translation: CASGFSGTGAGYPF.

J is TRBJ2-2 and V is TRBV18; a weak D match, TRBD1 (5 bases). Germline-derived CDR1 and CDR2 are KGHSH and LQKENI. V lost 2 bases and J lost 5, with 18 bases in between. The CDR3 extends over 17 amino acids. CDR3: CASSPDPPNRQTGELFF. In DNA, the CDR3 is TGTGCCAGCTCACCAGACCCACCCAACAGGCAAACCGGGGAGCTGTTTTTT.

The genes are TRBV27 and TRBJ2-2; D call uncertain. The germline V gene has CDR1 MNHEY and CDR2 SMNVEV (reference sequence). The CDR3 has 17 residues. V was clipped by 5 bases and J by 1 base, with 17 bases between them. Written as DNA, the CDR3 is TGTGCCAGCAGTCGACTGTCCAATCCCCTGAACACCGGGGAGCTGTTTTTT. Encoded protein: CASSRLSNPLNTGELFF.

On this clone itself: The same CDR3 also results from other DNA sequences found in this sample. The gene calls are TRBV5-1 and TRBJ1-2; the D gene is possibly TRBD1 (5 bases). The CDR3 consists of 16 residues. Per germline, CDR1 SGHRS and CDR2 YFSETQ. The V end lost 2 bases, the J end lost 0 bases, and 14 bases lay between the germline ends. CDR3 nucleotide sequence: TGCGCCAGCAGCTTAAGGGGTCTCTTGGCTAACTATGGCTACACCTTC. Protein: CASSLRGLLANYGYTF.